This T cell receptor (beta chain) is from a study of cytomegalovirus exposure and HLA in healthy donors. Study-level points and caveats: Most TCR sequences were rare, but some public TCRs occurred in many donors. A list of approximately 160 TCR beta chains associated with cytomegalovirus was given.

Regarding this clone: What it recognizes is unknown.

The method was immunoSEQ multiplex PCR; TCRdb's version includes in-frame clones alone and lacks a portion of them. Here the sample spans about 220,000 clones, about 93% being singletons. Between the trimmed V and J ends, which lost 1 base and 3 bases, there was a span of 16 bases. The CDR3 runs to 16 residues. The germline V gene encodes CDR1 SEHNR and CDR2 FQNEAQ (reference sequence). The donors were part of the 120-subject validation cohort, which stood apart from the 666-subject first cohort. The chain is built from TRBV7-9 and TRBJ2-7; D not certain. Sample: PBMCs. The sequence derives from a woman in her late teens or twenties in good health and CMV-seronegative. This CDR3 reads CASSLDGAQVRYEQYF. The CDR3 DNA reads as TGTGCCAGCAGCTTAGATGGTGCCCAGGTTCGCTACGAGCAGTACTTC.